The 9 T cell receptor beta chains presented below share a single source sample, sequenced in a study of blood T cell repertoires in COVID-19. Data came from immunoSEQ multiplex PCR; TCRdb stores just in-frame clones and leaves some out. The sample yields 300,000 to 400,000 clones, around nine tenths seen once. The source material was peripheral blood. These receptors all come from a woman under 30 who had recovered from COVID-19.

The J gene is TRBJ2-1, the V gene TRBV7-2, with 9 positions matching TRBD2. Germline loops: CDR1 SGHTA, CDR2 FQGNSA. The CDR3 covers 15 residues. J was trimmed by 4 bases and V by 3 bases; bases with no gene match: 4. CDR3 in amino acids: CASSFGLAIYNEQFF. Written as DNA, the CDR3 is TGTGCCAGCAGCTTCGGACTAGCGATATACAATGAGCAGTTCTTC.

The chain couples TRBV18 to TRBJ1-1; 7 bases fit TRBD1. Germline values: CDR1 KGHSH, CDR2 LQKENI. The CDR3 runs to 13 residues. V trimming: 5 bases; J trimming: 3 bases; junction bases outside the gene matches: 3. This chain's CDR3 is CASSTGEDTEAFF. The CDR3 DNA sequence: TGTGCCAGCTCAACAGGGGAGGACACTGAAGCTTTCTTT.

The chain couples TRBV6-1 to TRBJ2-7; no firm D call. This CDR3 is 11 amino acids long. Trimming shortened V by 3 bases and J by 7 bases, and 7 bases separated the two germline ends. Germline values: CDR1 MNHNS, CDR2 SASEGT. In nucleotides, the CDR3 is TGTGCCAGCAGTGACGGGTGGGAGCAGTACGTC. This translates into CASSDGWEQYV.

The chain recombines TRBV7-7 with TRBJ2-2; D gene uncertain. The V gene's germline CDR1 is SSHAT and CDR2 FNYEAQ (reference sequence). V was pared by 1 base and J by 3 bases, with 6 bases between. The CDR3 length is 14 residues. CDR3 sequence reads: CASSLDGYTGELFF. The CDR3, as DNA: TGTGCCAGCAGCTTAGACGGTTACACCGGGGAGCTGTTTTTT. The full variable domain, with the rest looked up from reference TRBV7-7 and TRBJ2-2, is GAGVSQSPRYKVTKRGQDVTLRCDPISSHATLYWYQQALGQGPEFLTYFNYEAQPDKSGLPSDRFSAERPEGSISTLTIQRTEQRDSAMYRCASSLDGYTGELFFGEGSRLTVL.

The chain links TRBV6-2 or TRBV6-3 to TRBJ2-1, with a tentative D call TRBD2 (5 bases). CDR1 is MNHEY and CDR2 is SVGEGT in the germline V gene. V lost 2 bases and J 3 bases, leaving 17 bases between the germline ends. CDR3 length: 17 amino acids. This chain's CDR3 is CASSYAISSRNYNEQFF. The CDR3 DNA reads TGTGCCAGCAGTTACGCAATCTCTAGCCGAAACTACAATGAGCAGTTCTTC.

This clone was detected once. This rearrangement joins TRBV18 to TRBJ2-3, with 10 bases lining up with TRBD2. The CDR3 is 16 amino acids. Germline loops: CDR1 KGHSH, CDR2 LQKENI. The V segment lost 1 base and the J segment 1 base; nucleotides outside the gene matches: 2. CDR3 DNA sequence: TGTGCCAGCTCACCACTAGCGGGAGGACGCACAGATACGCAGTATTTT. It codes for CASSPLAGGRTDTQYF.

The V gene is TRBV12-3 or TRBV12-4, the J gene TRBJ1-6; tentatively, D is TRBD1 (5 bases). CDR3 length equals 13 residues. Trimming pared 3 bases from V and 7 bases from J, leaving 7 bases between. The CDR3 DNA is TGTGCCAGCAGTTTCGACAGAAATTCACCCCTCCACTTT. Protein product: CASSFDRNSPLHF.

CDR3 amino acids: CASSTSGTGVDEQYV. In DNA, the CDR3 is TGTGCCAGCAGCACCTCCGGGACAGGGGTCGACGAGCAGTACGTC. The V call is TRBV5-5, the J call TRBJ2-7, with 10 bases aligning to TRBD1. The ends lost 4 bases at V and 5 bases at J; junction bases unmatched: 9. This CDR3 has 15 residues. The germline V gene encodes CDR1 SGHKS and CDR2 YYEKEE (reference sequence).

This clone was detected only once. The gene calls are TRBV5-1 and TRBJ2-1; 11 bases map to TRBD2. V lost 4 bases to trimming and J lost 6 bases; unmatched junction nucleotides: 6. The germline V gene encodes CDR1 SGHRS and CDR2 YFSETQ. This CDR3 has 15 amino acids. The CDR3 coding sequence is TGCGCCAGCAGCATTACTAGCGGGAGCACCAATGAGCAGTTCTTC. Protein: CASSITSGSTNEQFF.